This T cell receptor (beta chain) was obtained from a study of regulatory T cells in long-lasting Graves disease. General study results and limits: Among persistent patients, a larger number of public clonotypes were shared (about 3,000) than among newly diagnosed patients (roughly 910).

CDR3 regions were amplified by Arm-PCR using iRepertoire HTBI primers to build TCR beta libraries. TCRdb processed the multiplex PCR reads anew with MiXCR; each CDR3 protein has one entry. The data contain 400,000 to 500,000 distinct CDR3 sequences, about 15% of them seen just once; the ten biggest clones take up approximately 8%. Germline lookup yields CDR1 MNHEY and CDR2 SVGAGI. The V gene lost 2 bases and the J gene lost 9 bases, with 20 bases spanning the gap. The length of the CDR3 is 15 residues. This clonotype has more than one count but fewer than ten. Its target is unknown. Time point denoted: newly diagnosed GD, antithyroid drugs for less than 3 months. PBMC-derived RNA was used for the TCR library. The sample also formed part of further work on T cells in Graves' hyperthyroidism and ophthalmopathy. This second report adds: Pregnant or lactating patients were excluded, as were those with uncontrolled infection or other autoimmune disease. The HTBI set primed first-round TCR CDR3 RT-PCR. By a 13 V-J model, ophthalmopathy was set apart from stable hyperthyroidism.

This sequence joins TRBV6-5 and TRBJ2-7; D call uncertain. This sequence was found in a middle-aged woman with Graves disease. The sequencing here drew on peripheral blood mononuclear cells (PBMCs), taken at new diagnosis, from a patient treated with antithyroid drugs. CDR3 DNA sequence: TGTGCCAGCAGTTACGGGCGCGCCTTAACTGAAGGGCAGTACTTC. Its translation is CASSYGRALTEGQYF.